This T cell receptor (beta chain) was found in a study of shared clonotypes between healthy human individuals. Looking at the study overall: Donors had three CD4 naive, three CD4 memory, two CD8 naive and one CD8 memory plate apiece.

The study's findings and limits: Generally, naive subsets came out with larger estimated richness than memory subsets.

Division of CD4+ cells produced a CD45RA+ naive subset and a CD45RA-negative memory subset. The germline V and J ends were trimmed by 5 bases and 8 bases, with 15 bases remaining between them. The CDR3 totals 13 residues. Germline CDR1 reads LNHDA; CDR2 reads SQIVND (reference sequence). Method: immunoSEQ multiplex PCR; TCRdb's copy keeps in-frame clones and lacks some. The profile covers more than 2,000,000 clones, with 85% to 95% appearing a single time and roughly 0.36% taken by the ten largest. Details on this clone: The antigen remains unidentified.

The sequencing input was naive CD4+ T cells from PBMCs. Subset denoted: CD45RA+ positively selected. J is TRBJ1-2 and V is TRBV19; D gene unclear. The receptor's source is a man aged 18 to 29 in good health. Some clones in this sample may be carry-over from other donors' samples. The CDR3 DNA sequence: TGTGCCAGTAGTCCAAGCGGTCGTCGGGGCTACACCTTC. This gives the protein CASSPSGRRGYTF.